A selection of T cell receptor beta chains follows, all from one sample in a study of T cell changes during pregnancy in multiple sclerosis. The assay was immunoSEQ multiplex PCR, and TCRdb's table has in-frame clones only and misses some. The sample has roughly 32,000 clones; 80% to 90% are singletons. The sample was CD8+ T cells from peripheral blood mononuclear cells, taken in the third trimester of pregnancy. The receptor source for this set is a female donor with multiple sclerosis, enrolled in a pregnancy study. The CDR3 runs from the conserved cysteine through the conserved F or W. D genes are given only for firm matches. Rows may omit the clone size; those that give it use once, few, many or a size class.

size	V	J	D	DNA	CDR3
NA	TRBV6-1	TRBJ1-1	NA	TGTGCCAGTTCGGGGGTTGAAGCTTTCTTT	CASSGVEAFF
NA	TRBV6-5	TRBJ2-5	TRBD2	TGTGCCAGCAGTTACTCGGGGGGGTCCTTGGAGACCCAGTACTTC	CASSYSGGSLETQYF
NA	TRBV6-9	TRBJ1-5	NA	TGTGCCAGCGGACATCTCCCCGGATGGCAGGACCGCAATCAGCCCCAGCATTTT	CASGHLPGWQDRNQPQHF
NA	TRBV6-4	TRBJ2-3	TRBD1	TGTGCCAGCAGTGAAGGGACAGGGAGCACAGATACGCAGTATTTT	CASSEGTGSTDTQYF
once	TRBV6-6	TRBJ1-2	TRBD1	TGTGCCAGCAGTTCGGCCGTTTCCGACAGGGGCTATGGCTACACCTTC	CASSSAVSDRGYGYTF
NA	TRBV29-1	TRBJ1-4	NA	TGCAGCGTGGAACAGGCTGCAATGAAAAAACTGTTTTTT	CSVEQAAMKKLFF
NA	TRBV27	TRBJ2-7	NA	TGTGCCAGCAGTTTAAAGAACACCGCTTCCCGTACAACGATTTACGAGCAGTACTTC	CASSLKNTASRTTIYEQYF
NA	TRBV19	TRBJ2-5	TRBD2	TGTGCCAGTAGTATAACGCTAGCGGATGAGACCCAGTACTTC	CASSITLADETQYF
NA	TRBV6-1	TRBJ1-6	TRBD1	TGTGCCAGCAGTGAGGGACAGGGCTTAGGGTCACCCCTCCACTTT	CASSEGQGLGSPLHF
NA	TRBV4-2	TRBJ2-2	TRBD2	TGTGCCAGCAGCCTGGGGGCTGCTAGCGGGGGGCTTAACACCGGGGAGCTGTTTTTT	CASSLGAASGGLNTGELFF
NA	TRBV7-3	TRBJ2-3	TRBD2	TGTGCCAGCAGCCCCCTAGCGGTGGCTACAGATACGCAGTATTTT	CASSPLAVATDTQYF
NA	TRBV11-2	TRBJ2-1	TRBD2	TGTGCCAGCATGCAACCGGGACTAGAGCAGTTCTTC	CASMQPGLEQFF
NA	TRBV11-2	TRBJ2-7	TRBD1	TGTGCCAGCAGCTTCTGGACAGGCTACGAGCAGTACTTC	CASSFWTGYEQYF
NA	TRBV5-6	TRBJ2-3	NA	TGTGCCAGCAGCTTGGGGAGGCTGGGGACAGATACGCAGTATTTT	CASSLGRLGTDTQYF
few	TRBV7-2	TRBJ1-3	TRBD1	TGTGCCAGCAGCTTTGATATGGGGGACAGGTCGGATGGAAACACCATATATTTT	CASSFDMGDRSDGNTIYF
NA	TRBV18	TRBJ1-4	NA	TGTGCCAGCTCACCGCAGTACTCGGGGAATGAAAAACTGTTTTTT	CASSPQYSGNEKLFF
NA	TRBV6-6	TRBJ2-2	TRBD1	TGTGCCAGCAGTTACGGGACAGGGACCGAGTGGGAGCTGTTTTTT	CASSYGTGTEWELFF
NA	TRBV7-3	TRBJ1-2	TRBD1	TGTGCCAGCAGCTTAACTACAGGGGGTAATGGCTACACCTTC	CASSLTTGGNGYTF
NA	TRBV6-5	TRBJ2-3	NA	TGTGCCAGCAGTACCCAGGGGTTCTCAGATACGCAGTATTTT	CASSTQGFSDTQYF
NA	TRBV27	TRBJ2-1	TRBD2	TGTGCCAGCGCCCCGGGACTAGCGGTCTACAATGAGCAGTTCTTC	CASAPGLAVYNEQFF
once	TRBV5-4	TRBJ2-7	TRBD1	TGTGCCAGCAGCTTGGCTGCAGGGGGAGCCTATTACGAGCAGTACTTC	CASSLAAGGAYYEQYF
NA	TRBV7-9	TRBJ1-3	NA	TGTGCCAGCAGCGGAGCTCGGGTCTCTGGAAACACCATATATTTT	CASSGARVSGNTIYF